The entry that follows covers one TCR beta chain sequence. Its antigen remains unknown. Once RNA had been extracted, it was reverse transcribed into cDNA to act as the sequencing template. Data came from immunoSEQ multiplex PCR; TCRdb stores just in-frame clones and leaves some out. The sample records roughly 180,000 clones, roughly 60% being singletons. The source of the sample is a study of CD8+ T cells in alopecia areata. Study information: Tofacitinib administration to treated patients was oral, at 5 to 10 mg twice daily. A 6-month off-drug phase came after tofacitinib, which had lasted 6 to 18 months. Study-wide results and limits: Lesional scalp, especially alopecia totalis/universalis, showed higher clonality than normal scalp. Scalp samples also contribute reads from the resident alphabeta T cells found in normal skin.

CDR1 SGHNT and CDR2 YENEEA come from the germline V gene. V lost 4 bases and J lost 4, with 13 bases in between. This CDR3 spans 14 amino acids. Sequenced material: CD4+ T cells sorted from blood, taken at week 0. J is TRBJ1-1 and V is TRBV11-3; D unclear. This TCR was sampled from a human donor with alopecia areata. The CDR3 protein is CASSYPSRITEAFF. Written as DNA, the CDR3 is TGTGCCAGCAGCTACCCGTCACGGATCACTGAAGCTTTCTTT.